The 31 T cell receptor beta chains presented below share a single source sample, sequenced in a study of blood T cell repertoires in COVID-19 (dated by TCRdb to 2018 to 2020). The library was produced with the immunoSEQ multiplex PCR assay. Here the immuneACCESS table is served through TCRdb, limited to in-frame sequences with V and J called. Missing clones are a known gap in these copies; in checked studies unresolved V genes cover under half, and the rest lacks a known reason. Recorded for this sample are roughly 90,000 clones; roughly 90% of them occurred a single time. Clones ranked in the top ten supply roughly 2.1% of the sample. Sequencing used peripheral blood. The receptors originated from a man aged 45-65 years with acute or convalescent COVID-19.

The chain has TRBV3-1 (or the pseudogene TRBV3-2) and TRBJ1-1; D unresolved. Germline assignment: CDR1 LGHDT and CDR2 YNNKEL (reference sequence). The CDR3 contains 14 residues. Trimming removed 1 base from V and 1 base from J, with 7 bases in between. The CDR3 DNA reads TGTGCCAGCAGCCAAGTTTCCGGGAACACTGAAGCTTTCTTT. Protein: CASSQVSGNTEAFF.

In DNA form, the CDR3 reads TGTGCCAGCAGTGTCAGCGGGAGTTATAATGAGCAGTTCTTC. It encodes CASSVSGSYNEQFF. This chain connects TRBV6-1 to TRBJ2-1, with 8 nucleotides matching TRBD2. V lost 4 bases and J lost 7; bases outside the gene matches: 6. The CDR3 sequence is 14 residues long. Germline V lookup: CDR1 MNHNS, CDR2 SASEGT.

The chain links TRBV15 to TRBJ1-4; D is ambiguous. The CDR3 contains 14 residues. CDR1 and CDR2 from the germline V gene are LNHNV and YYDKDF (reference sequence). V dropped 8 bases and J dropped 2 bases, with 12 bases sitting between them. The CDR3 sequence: CATRKTNTNEKLFF. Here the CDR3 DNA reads TGTGCCACCCGAAAGACAAACACTAATGAAAAACTGTTTTTT.

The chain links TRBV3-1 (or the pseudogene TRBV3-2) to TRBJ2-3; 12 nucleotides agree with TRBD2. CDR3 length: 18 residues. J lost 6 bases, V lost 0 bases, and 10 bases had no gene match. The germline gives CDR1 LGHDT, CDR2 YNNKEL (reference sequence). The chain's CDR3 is CASSQDIGLAGGRDTQYF. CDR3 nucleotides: TGTGCCAGCAGCCAAGATATAGGCCTAGCGGGGGGGCGGGATACGCAGTATTTT.

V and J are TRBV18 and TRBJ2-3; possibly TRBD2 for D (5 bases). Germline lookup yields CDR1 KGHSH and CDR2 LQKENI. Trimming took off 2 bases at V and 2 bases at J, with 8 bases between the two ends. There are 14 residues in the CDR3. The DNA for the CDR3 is TGTGCCAGCTCACCAGGAGCGGCCACAGATACGCAGTATTTT. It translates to CASSPGAATDTQYF.

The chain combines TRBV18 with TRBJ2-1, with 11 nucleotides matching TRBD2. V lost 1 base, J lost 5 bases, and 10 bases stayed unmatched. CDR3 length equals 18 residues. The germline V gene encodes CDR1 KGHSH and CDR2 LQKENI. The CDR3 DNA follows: TGTGCCAGCTCACCACAACCCTTAGCGGGAGGGCCCCACAATGAGCAGTTCTTC. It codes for CASSPQPLAGGPHNEQFF. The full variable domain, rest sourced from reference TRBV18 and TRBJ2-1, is NAGVMQNPRHLVRRRGQEARLRCSPMKGHSHVYWYRQLPEEGLKFMVYLQKENIIDESGMPKERFSAEFPKEGPSILRIQQVVRGDSAAYFCASSPQPLAGGPHNEQFFGPGTRLTVL.

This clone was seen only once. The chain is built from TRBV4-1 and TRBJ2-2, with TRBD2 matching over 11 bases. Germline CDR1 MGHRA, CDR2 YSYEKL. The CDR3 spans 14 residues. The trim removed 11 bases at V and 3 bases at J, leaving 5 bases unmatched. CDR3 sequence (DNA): TGCGCCTCTGGGACTAGCGGAGACACCGGGGAGCTGTTTTTT. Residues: CASGTSGDTGELFF.

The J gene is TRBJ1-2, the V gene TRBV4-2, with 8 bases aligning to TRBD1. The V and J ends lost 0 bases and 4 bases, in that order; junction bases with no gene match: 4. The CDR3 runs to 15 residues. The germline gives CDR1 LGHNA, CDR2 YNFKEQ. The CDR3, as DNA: TGTGCCAGCAGCCAAGACTTTGGGACAGGCTATGGCTACACCTTC. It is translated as CASSQDFGTGYGYTF.

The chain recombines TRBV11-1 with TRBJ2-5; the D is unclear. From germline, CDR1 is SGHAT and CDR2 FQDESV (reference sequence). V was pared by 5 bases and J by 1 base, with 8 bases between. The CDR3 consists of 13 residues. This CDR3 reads CASSSQPQETQYF. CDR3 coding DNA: TGTGCCAGCAGCAGCCAACCCCAAGAGACCCAGTACTTC.

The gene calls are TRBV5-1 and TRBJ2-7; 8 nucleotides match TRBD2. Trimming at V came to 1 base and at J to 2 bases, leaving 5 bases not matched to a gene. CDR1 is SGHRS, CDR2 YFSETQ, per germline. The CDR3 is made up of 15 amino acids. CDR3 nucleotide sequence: TGCGCCAGCAGCTTGAGGTCGGGAGGGGCCTACGAGCAGTACTTC. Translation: CASSLRSGGAYEQYF.

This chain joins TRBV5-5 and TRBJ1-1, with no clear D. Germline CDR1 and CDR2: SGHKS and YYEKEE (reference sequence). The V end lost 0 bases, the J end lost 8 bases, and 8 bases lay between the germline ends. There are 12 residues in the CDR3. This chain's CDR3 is CASSLAEEEAFF. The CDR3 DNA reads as TGTGCCAGCAGCTTGGCCGAGGAGGAAGCTTTCTTT.

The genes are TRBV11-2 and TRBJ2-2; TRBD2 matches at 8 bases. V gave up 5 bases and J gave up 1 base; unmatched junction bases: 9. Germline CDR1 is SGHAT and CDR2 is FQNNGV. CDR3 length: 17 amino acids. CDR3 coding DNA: TGTGCCAGCAGCGGATCGGCGGGAGGCCTGAACACCGGGGAGCTGTTTTTT. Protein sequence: CASSGSAGGLNTGELFF.

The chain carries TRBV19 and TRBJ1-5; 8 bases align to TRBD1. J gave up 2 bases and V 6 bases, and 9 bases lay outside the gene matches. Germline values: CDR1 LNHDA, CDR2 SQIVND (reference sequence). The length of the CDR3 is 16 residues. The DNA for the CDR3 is TGTGCCAGTAGGATCTGGGGGACAGGCGGCAATCAGCCCCAGCATTTT. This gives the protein CASRIWGTGGNQPQHF.

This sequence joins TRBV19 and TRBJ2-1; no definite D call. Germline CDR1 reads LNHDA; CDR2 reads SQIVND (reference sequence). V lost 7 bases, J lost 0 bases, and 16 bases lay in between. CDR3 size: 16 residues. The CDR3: CASNPGVILSYNEQFF. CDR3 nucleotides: TGTGCCAGTAATCCTGGAGTAATCCTCTCCTACAATGAGCAGTTCTTC.

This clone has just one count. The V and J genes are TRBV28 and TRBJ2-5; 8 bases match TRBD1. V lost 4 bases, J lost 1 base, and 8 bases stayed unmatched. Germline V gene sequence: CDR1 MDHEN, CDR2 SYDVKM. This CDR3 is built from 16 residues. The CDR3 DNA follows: TGTGCCAGCAGTTCGACAGGGGTGGGATCCCAAGAGACCCAGTACTTC. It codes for CASSSTGVGSQETQYF.

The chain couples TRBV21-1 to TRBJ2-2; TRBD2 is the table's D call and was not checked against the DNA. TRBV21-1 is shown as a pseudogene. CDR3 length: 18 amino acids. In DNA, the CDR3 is TGTGCCAGCAGCAAAGGGTCGGAGGTCCCGAGGAACACCGGGGAGCTGTTTTTT. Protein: CASSKGSEVPRNTGELFF.

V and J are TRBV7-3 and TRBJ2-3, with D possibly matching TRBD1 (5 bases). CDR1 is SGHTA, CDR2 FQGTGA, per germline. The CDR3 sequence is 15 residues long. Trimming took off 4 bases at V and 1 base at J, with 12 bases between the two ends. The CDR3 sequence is CASSSSSRGTDTQYF. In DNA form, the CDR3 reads TGTGCCAGCAGCTCTTCTTCCAGGGGCACAGATACGCAGTATTTT.

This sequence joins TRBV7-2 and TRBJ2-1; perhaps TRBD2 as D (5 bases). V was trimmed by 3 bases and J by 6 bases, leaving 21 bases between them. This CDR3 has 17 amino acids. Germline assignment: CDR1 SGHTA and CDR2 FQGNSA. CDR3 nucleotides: TGTGCCAGCAGCTTCGAGAGGGCTTCAGTGCCAATCAATGAGCAGTTCTTC. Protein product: CASSFERASVPINEQFF.

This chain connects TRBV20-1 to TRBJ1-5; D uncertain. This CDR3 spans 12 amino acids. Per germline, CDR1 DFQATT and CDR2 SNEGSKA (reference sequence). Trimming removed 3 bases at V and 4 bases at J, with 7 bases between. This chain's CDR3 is CSASRRNQPQHF. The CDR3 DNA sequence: TGCAGTGCTAGTAGGCGGAATCAGCCCCAGCATTTT.

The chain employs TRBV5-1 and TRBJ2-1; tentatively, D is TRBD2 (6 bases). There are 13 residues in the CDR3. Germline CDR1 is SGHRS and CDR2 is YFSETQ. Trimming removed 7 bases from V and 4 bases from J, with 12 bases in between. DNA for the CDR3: TGCGCCAGCCGGGACTCCAATTACAATGAGCAGTTCTTC. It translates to CASRDSNYNEQFF.

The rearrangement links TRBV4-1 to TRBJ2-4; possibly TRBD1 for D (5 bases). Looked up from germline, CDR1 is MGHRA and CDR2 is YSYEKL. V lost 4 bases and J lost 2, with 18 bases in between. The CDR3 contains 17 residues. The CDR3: CASSRGQPTGPKNIQYF. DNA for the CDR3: TGCGCCAGCAGCCGCGGCCAGCCTACAGGCCCCAAAAACATTCAGTACTTC.

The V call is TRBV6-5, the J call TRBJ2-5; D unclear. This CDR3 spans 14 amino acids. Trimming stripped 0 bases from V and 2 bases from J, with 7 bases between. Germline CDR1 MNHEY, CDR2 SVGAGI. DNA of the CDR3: TGTGCCAGCAGTTACTCGAGACAACAAGAGACCCAGTACTTC. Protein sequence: CASSYSRQQETQYF.

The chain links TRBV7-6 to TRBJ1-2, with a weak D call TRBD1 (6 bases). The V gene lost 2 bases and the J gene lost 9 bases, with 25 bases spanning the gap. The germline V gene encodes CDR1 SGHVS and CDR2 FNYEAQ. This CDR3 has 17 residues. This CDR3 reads CASSLFLRDNRLESYTF. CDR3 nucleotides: TGTGCCAGCAGCTTATTTCTTCGGGACAACCGACTTGAGAGCTACACCTTC.

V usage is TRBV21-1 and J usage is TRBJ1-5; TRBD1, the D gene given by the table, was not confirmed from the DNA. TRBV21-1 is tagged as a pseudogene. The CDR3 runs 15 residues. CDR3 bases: TGTGCCAGCAGCCCGCCGGGACAGGGACATCAGCCCCAGCATTTT. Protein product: CASSPPGQGHQPQHF.

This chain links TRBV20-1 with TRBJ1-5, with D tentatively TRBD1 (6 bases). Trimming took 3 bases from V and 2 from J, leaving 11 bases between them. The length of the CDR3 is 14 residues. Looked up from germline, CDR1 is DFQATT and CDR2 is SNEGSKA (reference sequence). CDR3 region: CSASERTGNQPQHF. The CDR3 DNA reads TGCAGTGCTAGTGAGAGGACAGGCAATCAGCCCCAGCATTTT.

The CDR3 is CASSALRGRDEKLFF. The CDR3 DNA follows: TGCGCCAGCAGCGCCCTCAGGGGGCGGGATGAAAAACTGTTTTTT. The V call is TRBV5-1, the J call TRBJ1-4; TRBD1 matches at 8 bases. CDR3 length equals 15 residues. Germline trimming cut 4 bases from V and 6 bases from J; bases unmatched to any gene: 8. The germline V gene encodes CDR1 SGHRS and CDR2 YFSETQ.

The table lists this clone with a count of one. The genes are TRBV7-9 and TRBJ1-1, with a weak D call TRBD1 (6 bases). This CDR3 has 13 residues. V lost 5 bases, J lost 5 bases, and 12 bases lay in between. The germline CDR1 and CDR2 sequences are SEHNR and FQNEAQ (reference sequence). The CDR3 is CASSEGQNTEAFF. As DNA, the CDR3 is TGTGCCAGCAGCGAGGGACAAAATACTGAAGCTTTCTTT.

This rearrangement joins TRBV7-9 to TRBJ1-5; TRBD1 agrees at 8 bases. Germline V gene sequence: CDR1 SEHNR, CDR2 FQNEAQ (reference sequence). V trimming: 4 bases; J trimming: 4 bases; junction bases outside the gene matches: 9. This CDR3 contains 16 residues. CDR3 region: CASSSDDRGDNQPQHF. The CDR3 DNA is TGTGCCAGCAGCTCGGACGACAGGGGAGATAATCAGCCCCAGCATTTT.

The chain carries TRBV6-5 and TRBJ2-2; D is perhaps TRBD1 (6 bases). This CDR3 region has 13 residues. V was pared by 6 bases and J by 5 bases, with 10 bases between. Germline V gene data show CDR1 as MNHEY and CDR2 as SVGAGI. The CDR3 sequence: CASSYRETGELFF. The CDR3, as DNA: TGTGCCAGCAGCTACAGGGAGACCGGGGAGCTGTTTTTT.

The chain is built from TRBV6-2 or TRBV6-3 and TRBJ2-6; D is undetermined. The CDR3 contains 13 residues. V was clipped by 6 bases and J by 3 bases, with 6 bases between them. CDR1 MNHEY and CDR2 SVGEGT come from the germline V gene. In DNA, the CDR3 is TGTGCCAGCAGCCGGAGTGGGGCCAACGTCCTGACTTTC. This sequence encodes CASSRSGANVLTF.

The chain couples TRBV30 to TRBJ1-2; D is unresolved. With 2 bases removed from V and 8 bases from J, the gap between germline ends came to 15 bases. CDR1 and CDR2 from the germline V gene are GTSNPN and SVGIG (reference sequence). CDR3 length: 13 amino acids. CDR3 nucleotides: TGTGCCTGGAGTAATAGGAAAGGAGCCGGCTACACCTTC. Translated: CAWSNRKGAGYTF. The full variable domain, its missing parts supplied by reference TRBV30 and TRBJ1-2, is SQTIHQWPATLVQPVGSPLSLECTVEGTSNPNLYWYRQAAGRGLQLLFYSVGIGQISSEVPQNLSASRPQDRQFILSSKKLLLSDSGFYLCAWSNRKGAGYTFGSGTRLTVV.